This T cell receptor (beta chain) stems from a study of OX40 agonist ivuxolimab in advanced cancers. Whole-study context: Patients were roughly 87% male with ages about 23 to 90, mean approximately 62.

Libraries were prepared by immunoSEQ multiplex PCR; TCRdb keeps only in-frame clonotypes and omits some of them. The table has tens of thousands of clones, roughly 80% seen once. Source: CD4+ or CD8+ T cells sorted from blood, taken in a trial of the OX40 agonist ivuxolimab. This TCR derives from an adult with an advanced solid tumor such as melanoma, head and neck, liver or kidney cancer.

CDR3 amino acids: CASSFEGGEQFF. The CDR3, as DNA: TGTGCCAGCAGCTTTGAGGGGGGTGAGCAGTTCTTC. The rearrangement links TRBV7-9 to TRBJ2-1; D tentatively reads TRBD1 or TRBD2 (6 bases each). This CDR3 region has 12 residues. CDR1 and CDR2 from the germline V gene are SEHNR and FQNEAQ (reference sequence). Trimming stripped 3 bases from V and 9 bases from J, with 9 bases between.